This T cell receptor beta chain was recovered during a study of blood T cell repertoires in COVID-19. In the authors' methods: Researchers report that nucleated cell counts were estimated from reference gene primer amplification. Generated by immunoSEQ multiplex PCR, the TCRdb table keeps only in-frame clones and is missing some. The D gene and trimming were derived from the DNA, and the V and J assignments and clone size from that table. The sample lists tens of thousands of clones, around 90% occurring once. Germline V gene lookup returns CDR1 SGHDN and CDR2 FVKESK. Trimming pared 4 bases from V and 4 bases from J, leaving 19 bases between. The CDR3 sequence is 17 residues long.

The sequence derives from a human donor with active COVID-19. The donor label of this sample is uncertain. Material: peripheral blood. The chain links TRBV14 to TRBJ2-2; a possible D gene is TRBD2 (7 bases). The CDR3 spells CASSPNPGGQITGELFF. The CDR3 DNA reads TGTGCCAGCAGCCCCAACCCCGGGGGGCAGATCACCGGGGAGCTGTTTTTT.